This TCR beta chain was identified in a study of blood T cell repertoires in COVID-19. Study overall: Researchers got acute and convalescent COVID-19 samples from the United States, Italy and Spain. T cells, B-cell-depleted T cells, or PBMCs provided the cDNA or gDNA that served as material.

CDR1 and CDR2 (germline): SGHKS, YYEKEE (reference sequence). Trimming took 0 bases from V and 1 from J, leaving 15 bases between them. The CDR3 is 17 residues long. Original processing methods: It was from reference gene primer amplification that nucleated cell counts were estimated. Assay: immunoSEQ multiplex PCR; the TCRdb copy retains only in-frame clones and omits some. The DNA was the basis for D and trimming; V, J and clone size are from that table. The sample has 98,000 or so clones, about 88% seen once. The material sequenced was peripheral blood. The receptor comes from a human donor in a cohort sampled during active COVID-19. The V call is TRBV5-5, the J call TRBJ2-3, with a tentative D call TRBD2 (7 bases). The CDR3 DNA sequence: TGTGCCAGCAGCTTGGCGGGGGCGGGGGCCGGCACAGATACGCAGTATTTT. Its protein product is CASSLAGAGAGTDTQYF.